A selection of T cell receptor beta chains follows, all from one sample in a study of control samples from healthy donors and cancer patients. Method: immunoSEQ multiplex PCR; TCRdb's copy keeps in-frame clones and lacks some. The sample carries roughly 120,000 clones, around nine tenths recorded once. The specimen sequenced was PBMCs. The origin of the receptors is a woman aged 55-70 years with lung cancer. The CDR3 runs from the conserved cysteine through the conserved F or W. Each record gives: J gene, D gene, V gene, CDR3 length, clone size, CDR3 protein, CDR3 DNA. The D gene is left open where the match is weak. The size field is filled for only some rows; it gives once, few, many or a size class.

>TRBJ1-1|TRBD1|TRBV3-1/TRBV3-2|15|NA
CASSSTGIGGTEAFF
TGTGCCAGCAGCTCGACAGGGATTGGGGGCACTGAAGCTTTCTTT
>TRBJ2-1|TRBD2|TRBV29-1|13|once
CSVRTSGSYEQFF
TGCAGCGTTAGGACTAGCGGGAGCTATGAGCAGTTCTTC
>TRBJ1-4|NA|TRBV5-1|15|NA
CASSLQSQTNEKLFF
TGCGCCAGCAGCTTGCAGTCACAGACTAATGAAAAACTGTTTTTT
>TRBJ2-1|TRBD2|TRBV7-7|14|NA
CASSSSGRSTEQFF
TGTGCTAGCAGCTCTAGCGGGAGGTCGACTGAGCAGTTCTTC
>TRBJ2-5|TRBD1|TRBV5-1|16|NA
CASTTLPGTGHETQYF
TGCGCCAGCACCACGCTCCCGGGGACAGGGCACGAGACCCAGTACTTC
>TRBJ1-3|NA|TRBV7-9|18|NA
CASSLAIARGRIGNTIYF
TGTGCCAGCAGCTTAGCGATCGCCCGGGGACGGATTGGAAACACCATATATTTT
>TRBJ2-1|NA|TRBV24-1|16|NA
CATSAAEARGDNEQFF
TGTGCCACCAGTGCCGCAGAAGCCAGGGGGGACAATGAGCAGTTCTTC
>TRBJ1-1|NA|TRBV5-4|16|NA
CASSLGQAAGNTEAFF
TGTGCCAGCAGCTTGGGACAGGCAGCAGGTAACACTGAAGCTTTCTTT
>TRBJ1-3|NA|TRBV18|16|NA
CASSPSGAFSGNTIYF
TGTGCCAGCTCACCCTCAGGGGCGTTCTCTGGAAACACCATATATTTT
>TRBJ2-5|NA|TRBV4-2|13|NA
CASSQGTQETQYF
TGTGCCAGCAGCCAAGGAACACAAGAGACCCAGTACTTC
>TRBJ2-4|NA|TRBV4-1|17|NA
CASSQDPISGSKNIQYF
TGCGCCAGCAGCCAAGACCCTATTAGCGGTTCCAAAAACATTCAGTACTTC
>TRBJ1-6|NA|TRBV9|16|NA
CASSVGGSSYNSPLHF
TGTGCCAGCAGCGTAGGGGGGAGCTCCTATAATTCACCCCTCCACTTT
>TRBJ2-1|NA|TRBV19|14|NA
CASSIDTRGVEQFF
TGTGCCAGTAGTATCGACACGAGGGGCGTAGAGCAGTTCTTC
>TRBJ1-2|NA|TRBV30|14|NA
CAWSIRGMVFGYTF
TGTGCCTGGAGTATAAGGGGTATGGTTTTTGGCTACACCTTC
>TRBJ1-1|NA|TRBV7-2|13|NA
CASSPIMNTEAFF
TGTGCCAGCAGCCCCATCATGAACACTGAAGCTTTCTTT
>TRBJ2-7|NA|TRBV7-9|12|NA
CASSLTVNEQYF
TGTGCCAGCAGCTTGACAGTCAACGAGCAGTACTTC
>TRBJ2-5|TRBD1|TRBV5-4|13|NA
CASSWTGVETQYF
TGTGCCAGCAGCTGGACAGGGGTAGAGACCCAGTACTTC
>TRBJ2-5|NA|TRBV6-1|12|NA
CASSDLQETQYF
TGTGCCAGCAGTGATCTACAAGAGACCCAGTACTTC
>TRBJ1-1|NA|TRBV3-1/TRBV3-2|14|NA
CASSQFTGLTEAFF
TGTGCCAGCAGCCAATTCACAGGGCTGACTGAAGCTTTCTTT
>TRBJ2-5|NA|TRBV7-2|12|NA
CASSSYGETQYF
TGTGCCAGCAGCTCTTACGGAGAGACCCAGTACTTC
>TRBJ2-7|TRBD2|TRBV24-1|16|NA
CATSDSRTSGSIEQYF
TGTGCCACCAGTGATTCCCGAACTAGCGGGAGTATCGAGCAGTACTTC
>TRBJ1-2|TRBD1|TRBV19|13|NA
CASSILGQGGYTF
TGTGCCAGTAGTATACTTGGACAGGGCGGCTACACCTTC
>TRBJ1-2|NA|TRBV6-2/TRBV6-3|14|NA
CASSDTGSPYGYTF
TGTGCCAGCAGTGACACCGGGTCGCCATATGGCTACACCTTC
>TRBJ1-2|NA|TRBV12-3/TRBV12-4|13|NA
CASSLTGTKGYTF
TGTGCCAGCAGTTTAACAGGGACAAAGGGCTACACCTTC
>TRBJ2-7|NA|TRBV21-1|14|NA
CAIPRLAYLYEQYF
TGTGCCATACCCCGACTAGCATACCTCTACGAGCAGTACTTC
>TRBJ2-7|TRBD1|TRBV27|16|NA
CASSNRGQGTIYEQYF
TGTGCCAGCTCAAATCGGGGACAGGGGACCATCTACGAGCAGTACTTC
>TRBJ1-1|NA|TRBV2|15|NA
CASSVRQPTGTEAFF
TGTGCCAGCAGTGTTAGGCAGCCGACGGGCACTGAAGCTTTCTTT
>TRBJ2-3|TRBD2|TRBV2|17|NA
CASSGVAGGLPTDTQYF
TGTGCCAGCAGTGGGGTAGCGGGGGGCCTTCCCACAGATACGCAGTATTTT
>TRBJ1-3|NA|TRBV18|15|NA
CASSPDGISGNTIYF
TGTGCCAGCTCACCGGACGGGATCTCTGGAAACACCATATATTTT
>TRBJ2-5|TRBD2|TRBV14|15|NA
CASSPGLAGVETQYF
TGTGCCAGCAGCCCGGGACTAGCGGGGGTGGAGACCCAGTACTTC
>TRBJ1-1|NA|TRBV7-2|13|NA
CASSSGMNTEAFF
TGTGCCAGCAGCTCAGGTATGAACACTGAAGCTTTCTTT
>TRBJ2-7|NA|TRBV3-1/TRBV3-2|15|NA
CASSTSPGPSYEQYF
TGTGCCAGCAGTACCAGTCCGGGACCCAGCTACGAGCAGTACTTC
>TRBJ2-1|TRBD2|TRBV11-3|15|NA
CASSQLAGGYNEQFF
TGTGCCAGCAGCCAATTAGCGGGAGGTTACAATGAGCAGTTCTTC
>TRBJ1-2|NA|TRBV19|17|NA
CASSMKSGHTAHYGYTF
TGTGCCAGTAGTATGAAGTCGGGGCACACCGCTCACTATGGCTACACCTTC
>TRBJ1-1|NA|TRBV4-3|16|NA
CASSQDRSTTALKAFF
TGCGCCAGCAGCCAAGATAGGTCGACGACTGCCCTCAAAGCTTTCTTT
>TRBJ2-5|NA|TRBV5-1|15|NA
CASSLAGQRQETQYF
TGCGCCAGCAGCTTGGCCGGACAGCGCCAAGAGACCCAGTACTTC
>TRBJ1-4|NA|TRBV12-3/TRBV12-4|13|NA
CASSSQTNEKLFF
TGTGCCAGCAGCTCTCAGACTAATGAAAAACTGTTTTTT
>TRBJ1-5|NA|TRBV27|13|NA
CASSSGGNQPQHF
TGTGCCAGCAGTTCGGGGGGCAATCAGCCCCAGCATTTT
>TRBJ1-6|TRBD1|TRBV4-2|16|NA
CASSQDGTGYNSPLHF
TGTGCCAGCAGCCAGGACGGGACAGGATACAATTCACCCCTCCACTTT
>TRBJ1-3|NA|TRBV7-9|15|once
CASSLQGTDGNTIYF
TGTGCCAGCAGCTTACAGGGGACGGATGGAAACACCATATATTTT
>TRBJ1-1|NA|TRBV19|16|NA
CASSIVLSGVNTEAFF
TGTGCCAGTAGTATAGTGTTATCGGGCGTGAACACTGAAGCTTTCTTT
>TRBJ1-1|NA|TRBV5-4|15|NA
CASSLASGSQTEAFF
TGTGCCAGCAGCTTGGCTTCAGGGAGTCAGACTGAAGCTTTCTTT
>TRBJ1-5|TRBD1|TRBV30|17|NA
CAWKAATGQYSNQPQHF
TGTGCCTGGAAGGCCGCGACGGGACAGTATAGCAATCAGCCCCAGCATTTT
>TRBJ2-7|NA|TRBV19|15|few
CASSPARDGYYEQYF
TGTGCCAGTAGCCCAGCCCGGGACGGCTACTACGAGCAGTACTTC
>TRBJ2-3|NA|TRBV5-4|14|NA
CASSFLTGTDTQYF
TGTGCCAGCAGCTTCCTGACTGGCACAGATACGCAGTATTTT
>TRBJ1-3|NA|TRBV9|15|NA
CASSVGGVSGNTIYF
TGTGCCAGCAGCGTAGGAGGGGTTTCTGGAAACACCATATATTTT
>TRBJ1-6|NA|TRBV7-2|12|NA
CASSSDSSPLHF
TGTGCCAGCAGCTCGGACAGCTCACCCCTCCACTTT
>TRBJ1-1|NA|TRBV6-2/TRBV6-3|14|NA
CASSFTVENTEAFF
TGTGCCAGCAGTTTCACTGTAGAGAACACTGAAGCTTTCTTT
>TRBJ1-2|NA|TRBV3-1/TRBV3-2|14|NA
CASSPDRTGRGYTF
TGTGCCAGCAGTCCTGACCGGACCGGTCGGGGCTACACCTTC
>TRBJ2-1|NA|TRBV7-9|14|NA
CASSFEQGPDEQFF
TGTGCCAGCAGCTTTGAGCAGGGCCCCGATGAGCAGTTCTTC